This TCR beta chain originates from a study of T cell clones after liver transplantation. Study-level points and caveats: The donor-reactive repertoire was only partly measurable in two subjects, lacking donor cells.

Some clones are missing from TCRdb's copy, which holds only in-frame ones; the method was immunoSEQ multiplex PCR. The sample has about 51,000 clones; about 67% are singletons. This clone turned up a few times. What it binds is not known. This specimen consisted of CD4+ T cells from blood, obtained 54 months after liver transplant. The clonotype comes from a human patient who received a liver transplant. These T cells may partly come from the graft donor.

CDR3: CASSLTDRGEAFF. The CDR3 region has the DNA TGTGCCAGCAGCCTCACCGACCGGGGCGAAGCTTTCTTT. The J gene is TRBJ1-1, the V gene TRBV5-4, with D tentatively TRBD1 (5 bases). Germline V lookup: CDR1 SGHNT, CDR2 YYREEE (reference sequence). V dropped 4 bases and J dropped 8 bases, with 15 bases sitting between them. There are 13 residues in the CDR3.